The 11 T cell receptor beta chains presented below share a single source sample, sequenced in a study of T cell responses to AZD1222 COVID-19 vaccine. Sequenced by immunoSEQ multiplex PCR; TCRdb stores in-frame clones only, minus some. The sample lists roughly 170,000 clones; about nine tenths were seen once. Sequenced material: peripheral blood, taken on day 0 of AZD1222 vaccination. These receptors all stem from an adult in good health.

The chain couples TRBV4-3 to TRBJ2-1; D tentatively fits TRBD1 or TRBD2 (5 bases each). This CDR3 has 14 amino acids. Per the germline V gene, CDR1 is LGHNA and CDR2 is YSLEER. Trimming removed 0 bases from V and 11 bases from J, with 14 bases in between. The CDR3 DNA follows: TGCGCCAGCAGCCAAGACACCGGGACCCAAAAGCAGTTCTTC. This translates into CASSQDTGTQKQFF.

The chain recombines TRBV7-2 with TRBJ2-4; D is possibly TRBD2 (6 bases). V was clipped by 5 bases and J by 1 base, with 9 bases between them. The CDR3 contains 14 residues. Looked up from germline, CDR1 is SGHTA and CDR2 is FQGNSA. The CDR3 nucleotides are TGTGCCAGCAGCCCACGGGGGGCCAAAAACATTCAGTACTTC. Its protein product is CASSPRGAKNIQYF.

V is TRBV29-1 and J is TRBJ2-1, with D uncertain. The V end was cut by 3 bases, the J end by 10 bases, with 13 bases between. CDR3 size: 12 residues. CDR1 SQVTM and CDR2 ANQGSEA come from the germline V gene. DNA for the CDR3: TGCAGCGTTGACCCTGGTGGATACGAGCAGTTCTTC. Encoded protein: CSVDPGGYEQFF.

The chain couples TRBV3-1 (or the pseudogene TRBV3-2) to TRBJ2-1; D is possibly TRBD1 or TRBD2 (7 bases each). The CDR3 contains 14 residues. Germline assignment: CDR1 LGHDT and CDR2 YNNKEL (reference sequence). The V end was cut by 8 bases, the J end by 3 bases, with 14 bases between. CDR3 residues: CASGGDSYYNEQFF. The DNA for the CDR3 is TGTGCCAGCGGGGGGGACAGCTACTACAATGAGCAGTTCTTC.

This clone was seen only once. The V gene is TRBV12-3 or TRBV12-4, the J gene TRBJ1-4; possibly TRBD1 for D (6 bases). The CDR3 totals 13 residues. The V gene lost 3 bases and the J gene lost 8 bases, with 10 bases spanning the gap. CDR3 amino acids: CASSFQGGEKLFF. The CDR3 coding sequence is TGTGCCAGCAGTTTCCAAGGGGGAGAAAAACTGTTTTTT.

The rearrangement joins TRBV9 to TRBJ1-1, with TRBD1 as a possible D gene (5 bases). V lost 1 base and J 6 bases, leaving 10 bases between the germline ends. This CDR3 comprises 13 residues. The germline gives CDR1 SGDLS, CDR2 YYNGEE. In DNA, the CDR3 is TGTGCCAGCAGCGTAACCGGGGACTCTGAAGCTTTCTTT. As protein: CASSVTGDSEAFF.

V gene TRBV5-1 combines with J gene TRBJ2-7, with TRBD1 identical over 8 bases. The CDR3 is 15 amino acids. Germline CDR1 SGHRS, CDR2 YFSETQ. Trimming took 0 bases from V and 4 from J; bases not matched to a gene: 6. CDR3 DNA: TGCGCCAGCAGCTTGGCCCAGGGGGCAGGATACGAGCAGTACTTC. The encoded protein is CASSLAQGAGYEQYF.

The chain couples TRBV4-2 to TRBJ1-1, with D maybe TRBD1 (6 bases). Trimming stripped 7 bases from V and 5 bases from J, with 17 bases between. There are 14 residues in the CDR3. Looked up from germline, CDR1 is LGHNA and CDR2 is YNFKEQ. Written as DNA, the CDR3 is TGTGCCAGCATTCCCGGGGGCACGAGGACTGAAGCTTTCTTT. It yields the protein CASIPGGTRTEAFF.

The gene calls are TRBV3-1 (or the pseudogene TRBV3-2) and TRBJ2-3; TRBD2 matches at 8 bases. V shed 8 bases, J shed 2 bases, and the junction held 3 bases outside the gene matches. Germline V gene data show CDR1 as LGHDT and CDR2 as YNNKEL (reference sequence). The CDR3 spans 13 residues. The CDR3 DNA follows: TGTGCCAGCCGACTAGCGAACACAGATACGCAGTATTTT. Its translation: CASRLANTDTQYF.

This clone came up once. The chain has TRBV18 and TRBJ2-1; D call uncertain. Per germline, CDR1 KGHSH and CDR2 LQKENI. Trimming pared 5 bases from V and 0 bases from J, leaving 8 bases between. CDR3 length: 14 residues. CDR3 region: CASSGQSSYNEQFF. The CDR3 DNA reads as TGTGCCAGCTCAGGCCAGAGCTCCTACAATGAGCAGTTCTTC.

V and J are TRBV21-1 and TRBJ1-1. TRBV21-1 is shown as a pseudogene. The CDR3 totals 11 residues. DNA of the CDR3: TGTGCCAGCAGCAAAAGGGTTGAAGCTTTCTTT. Translation: CASSKRVEAFF.